A selection of T cell receptor beta chains follows, all from one sample in a study of PD-1 blockade in classical Hodgkin lymphoma. Only in-frame clones appear in the TCRdb table, and some are missing; sequencing was by immunoSEQ multiplex PCR. The sample has approximately 99,000 clones; roughly 80% are singletons. The starting material was peripheral blood mononuclear cells (PBMCs), obtained before the second cycle of nivolumab. The receptors come from a human donor with classical Hodgkin lymphoma. Each CDR3 is given without its conserved first and last residue. Size tells how often a clone was seen (once, few, many) or the class of an expanded clone, and some rows leave it out.

CDR3	J	V	size
AISGWTGYNEQF	TRBJ2-1	TRBV10-3	-
AISESGDTQY	TRBJ2-3	TRBV10-3	-
ASSEFTGLGYEQY	TRBJ2-7	TRBV6-1	-
ASSKSQSSGRLPPSGANVLT	TRBJ2-6	TRBV21-1	-
ASSPEGRADGYT	TRBJ1-2	TRBV18	few
ASRTSGTNEQF	TRBJ2-1	TRBV2	-
ASSQIWGTGRQPQH	TRBJ1-5	TRBV23-1	-
ASSLGDSPYNEQF	TRBJ2-1	TRBV5-1	-
ASSKAGSYNEQF	TRBJ2-1	TRBV6-1	-
ASSAVAGTGELF	TRBJ2-2	TRBV5-6	-
ASSEEGTGGPDTQY	TRBJ2-3	TRBV2	once
ASSIGTSRDTQY	TRBJ2-3	TRBV19	once
ASSLLTGSNEQF	TRBJ2-1	TRBV4-2	-
ASSPQSGRVSYNEQF	TRBJ2-1	TRBV14	-
ASSLGVGGTEAF	TRBJ1-1	TRBV5-1	-
AWTSGRSTYEQY	TRBJ2-7	TRBV30	-
ASSQPGTQAYNEQF	TRBJ2-1	TRBV4-1	-
ASSRGTSGTSYNEQF	TRBJ2-1	TRBV25-1	-
ASSLTNSGNTIY	TRBJ1-3	TRBV7-9	-
ASSFTLDRGAEQY	TRBJ2-7	TRBV13	-